This T cell receptor (beta chain) was observed in a study of blood T cell repertoires in COVID-19 (dated by TCRdb to 2020 to 2022). The study in broad terms: Collaborator samples came from the United States, Italy and Spain and covered acute and convalescent phases of COVID-19. The repertoires were released in a freely available public database meant as a resource for research on the immune response to SARS-CoV-2. Where available, HLA class I and class II types were obtained from metadata supplied by the sample provider rather than from assay-based typing. The samples were drawn from two sources: the first 160 participants of the ongoing ImmuneRACE study, and 1,000 to 1,500 subjects contributed by 6 global collaborators. Deeply sampled blood TCRbeta repertoires from subjects exposed to, actively infected with, or recovered from COVID-19 were included in the dataset. The material from the prospective study consisted of cDNA or gDNA derived from T cells, B-cell-depleted T cells, or PBMCs. Nearly every sample came with metadata listing a de-identified subject ID, COVID-19 status, age in years and sex. Overall results and qualifications from the work: Clinical and demographic metadata were provided uncurated, with the amount varying by source and participant.

Each collaborating institution followed its own protocols to collect whole blood in K2EDTA tubes. For TCRbeta analysis, collaborators shipped samples in one of three forms: frozen whole blood, isolated PBMCs, or DNA extracted from either of those sample types. In the case of this clone: What antigen it recognizes has not been identified. No much larger clone is present one base from it, and per-base qualities are unavailable.

Counted from cysteine to phenylalanine, this CDR3 has 13 amino acids. Solely the CDR3 DNA is kept, with 39 bases framed from the first base. For CDR1 and CDR2, the germline V gene lists WSHSY and SAAADI. V drops 4 bases and J drops 0 bases, leaving 4 bases in between. The immunoSEQ Assay, a bias-controlled multiplex PCR, was used to amplify TCRbeta CDR3 regions from genomic DNA. Under the source paper's analysis protocol: Within the assay, amplification of reference gene primers was used to estimate how many nucleated cells each sample contained. To quantify the absolute abundance of each unique TCRbeta CDR3 rearrangement, sequence reads were collapsed and filtered. For each sample, productive Simpson clonality was calculated as the square root of Simpson's diversity index over productive rearrangements. Imported from immuneACCESS, the table was reduced by TCRdb to in-frame sequences with V and J called. These copies leave out some clones; in studies compared against another copy, an unresolved V gene accounts for under half, and the cause of the remainder is not known. V, J and clone size reflect that table, while D and trimming were determined from the DNA. The sample has about 88,000 clones on record, approximately 91% of them singletons. The top ten clones comprise about 2.7% of the sample.

The receptor was derived from a woman older than 75 with acute or convalescent COVID-19. Material: peripheral blood. The chain couples TRBV10-2 to TRBJ1-5; the D gene remains uncertain. CDR3 protein: CASSGASNQPQHF. In nucleotide form, the sequence is TGCGCCAGCAGTGGGGCTAGCAATCAGCCCCAGCATTTT.